The 8 T cell receptor beta chains below all came from one sample that was sequenced in a study of blood T cells in healthy people across ages. Together with a sample-barcoded 5' primer, a J-beta primer mix was included in a second PCR lasting about 7 to 11 cycles. TCRdb called the 5' RACE reads again in MiXCR, with one record for every CDR3 protein. Found here are hundreds of thousands of distinct CDR3 sequences, 20% to 25% of them singletons; the top ten hold under 4%. What was sequenced was blood. These receptors originate from a man between 65 and 79 years old in good health.

The V call is TRBV28, the J call TRBJ2-3; 8 bases map to TRBD1. V dropped 6 bases and J dropped 10; count of bases not matched to a gene: 3. Germline assignment: CDR1 MDHEN and CDR2 SYDVKM. CDR3 length: 11 amino acids. This chain's CDR3 is CASSWTGPQYF. CDR3 nucleotide sequence: TGTGCCAGCAGCTGGACAGGGCCGCAGTATTTT.

A few counts support this clonotype. The gene calls are TRBV5-1 and TRBJ2-5; the D gene is possibly TRBD2 (6 bases). The J call is doubtful: the DNA matches TRBJ2-1 better. The CDR3 sequence is 16 residues long. The germline V gene encodes CDR1 SGHRS and CDR2 YFSETQ. CDR3 sequence: CASSLETDTSGDEQFF. In DNA form, the CDR3 reads TGCGCCAGCAGCTTGGAGACAGACACCTCGGGGGATGAGCAGTTCTTC.

V gene TRBV25-1 combines with J gene TRBJ2-5; D is unresolved. This CDR3 spans 14 amino acids. CDR1 is MGHDK and CDR2 is SYGVNS in the germline V gene. V was trimmed by 1 base and J by 1 base, leaving 7 bases between them. The CDR3 loop is CASSESEAQETQYF. The CDR3 nucleotides are TGTGCCAGCAGTGAATCTGAGGCCCAAGAGACCCAGTACTTC.

This rearrangement joins TRBV20-1 to TRBJ1-1; a weak D match, TRBD1 (5 bases). This CDR3 has 13 amino acids. V was cut by 8 bases and J by 1 base, with 14 bases left in between. Germline values: CDR1 DFQATT, CDR2 SNEGSKA (reference sequence). CDR3 sequence: CSTTPDTNTEAFF. CDR3 bases: TGCAGTACGACCCCGGACACGAACACTGAAGCTTTCTTT.

The gene calls are TRBV12-3 or TRBV12-4 and TRBJ2-7, with D unclear. The germline V and J ends were trimmed by 8 bases and 2 bases, with 10 bases remaining between them. The CDR3 has 12 amino acids. The DNA for the CDR3 is TGTGCCAGCGGGGTTGGCACCTACGAGCAGTACTTC. Amino acids: CASGVGTYEQYF.

This clonotype was counted a few times. The rearrangement links TRBV20-1 to TRBJ2-5; D might be TRBD2 (5 bases). The J call may be in error: the DNA end matches TRBJ2-7 better. The germline CDR1 and CDR2 sequences are DFQATT and SNEGSKA (reference sequence). The CDR3 extends over 14 amino acids. The CDR3 sequence: CSARDSGSSYEQYF. In DNA, the CDR3 is TGCAGTGCTAGAGATTCGGGATCCTCCTACGAGCAGTACTTC.

V usage is TRBV7-2 and J usage is TRBJ2-1; D remains unclear. CDR1 and CDR2 (germline): SGHTA, FQGNSA. The ends were cut back, 3 bases at V and 0 bases at J, with 12 bases in the middle. The CDR3 sequence is 16 residues long. The CDR3 loop reads CASSFSGASSYNEQFF. The CDR3 nucleotides are TGTGCCAGCAGCTTCAGTGGCGCGAGCTCCTACAATGAGCAGTTCTTC.

Regarding this clonotype: Relative to the germline gene, one junction end is altered; a read error may explain this. The chain joins TRBV28 to TRBJ2-5; possibly TRBD2 for D (7 bases). The DNA end is more similar to TRBJ2-1, so the J call may be wrong. CDR3 size: 15 residues. From germline, CDR1 is MDHEN and CDR2 SYDVKM. In DNA form, the CDR3 reads TGTGCCATCAGTATAAGGGGGAGGGCCAACAATGAGCAGTTCTTC. The encoded protein is CAISIRGRANNEQFF.